This TCR beta chain comes out of a study of blood T cell repertoires in COVID-19. In the source study's methods: Counts of nucleated cells, estimated from reference gene primer amplification, were obtained. Repertoires were generated with immunoSEQ multiplex PCR, while TCRdb's copy carries only in-frame clones and drops some. V and J calls and clone size are those listed in that table; D and trimming were worked out from the DNA. The data contain around 75,000 clones, 79% of them seen just once; the ten biggest clones take up around 5.8%. V gave up 1 base and J gave up 4 bases, with 29 bases separating them. Germline CDR1 and CDR2: KGHSH and LQKENI. CDR3 length: 20 amino acids.

The material sequenced was peripheral blood. The TCR was taken from a woman over 75 with active or convalescent COVID-19. This chain uses TRBV18 with TRBJ2-7; D call uncertain. CDR3 bases: TGTGCCAGCTCACCACGCTCCGGCCAGGTGCTTTCTGGTCCCATATACGAGCAGTACTTC. Translating it yields CASSPRSGQVLSGPIYEQYF.